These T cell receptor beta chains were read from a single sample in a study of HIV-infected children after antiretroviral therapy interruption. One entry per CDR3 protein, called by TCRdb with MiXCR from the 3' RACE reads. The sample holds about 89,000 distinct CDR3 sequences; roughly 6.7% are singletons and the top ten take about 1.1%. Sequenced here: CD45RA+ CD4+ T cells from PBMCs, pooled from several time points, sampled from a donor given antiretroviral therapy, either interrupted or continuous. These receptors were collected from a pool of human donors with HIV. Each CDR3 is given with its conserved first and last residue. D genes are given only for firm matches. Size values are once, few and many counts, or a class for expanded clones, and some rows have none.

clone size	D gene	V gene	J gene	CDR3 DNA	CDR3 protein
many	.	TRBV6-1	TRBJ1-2	TGTGCCAGCAGTGAAGCGGGGGGTTCTGCCTATGGCTACACCTTC	CASSEAGGSAYGYTF
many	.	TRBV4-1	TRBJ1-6	TGCGCCAGCAGCCAAGTATCGTCCTATAATTCACCCCTCCACTTT	CASSQVSSYNSPLHF
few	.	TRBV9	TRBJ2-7	TGTGCCAGCAGCGCGGACAACTTTTACGAGCAGTACTTC	CASSADNFYEQYF
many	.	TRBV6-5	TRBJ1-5	TGTGCCAGCAGTCCACGAGGGGGGGGCAATCAGCCCCAGCATTTT	CASSPRGGGNQPQHF
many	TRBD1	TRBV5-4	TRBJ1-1	TGTGCCAGCAGCCCCCAGACAGGGACCATGAACACTGAAGCTTTCTTT	CASSPQTGTMNTEAFF
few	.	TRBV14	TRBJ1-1	TGTGCCAGCAGCCCACGGGGGACTGACACTGAAGCTTTCTTT	CASSPRGTDTEAFF
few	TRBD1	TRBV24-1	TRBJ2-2	TGTGCCACCAGTGATTTGTATGCTTCCGGGACAGGGTACACCGGGGAGCTGTTTTTT	CATSDLYASGTGYTGELFF
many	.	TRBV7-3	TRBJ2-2	TGTGCCAGCAGCTTGGACAGCTGGGTCACCGGGGAGCTGTTTTTT	CASSLDSWVTGELFF
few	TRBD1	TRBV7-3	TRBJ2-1	TGTGCCAGCAAGTCAGGGGGTGGGGATGAGCAGTTCTTC	CASKSGGGDEQFF
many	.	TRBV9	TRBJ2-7	TGTGCCAGCAGCGTCGGGGGCTCCGTCCACGAGCAGTACTTC	CASSVGGSVHEQYF
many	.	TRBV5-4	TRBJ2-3	TGTGCCAGCAGCTTTTTGAGCGGGTTGGGGTCAGATACGCAGTATTTT	CASSFLSGLGSDTQYF
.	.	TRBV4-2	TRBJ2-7	TGTGCCAGCAGCCCCCGAGGCAGGGGCGACGAGCAGTACTTC	CASSPRGRGDEQYF
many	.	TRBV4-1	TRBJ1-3	TGCGCCAGCAGCCAAGGGGCCCGCAGCCCCGGTGGAAACACCATATATTTT	CASSQGARSPGGNTIYF
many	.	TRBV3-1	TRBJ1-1	TGTGCCAGCAGCCAAGGACCGGATCCTGAAGCTTTCTTT	CASSQGPDPEAFF
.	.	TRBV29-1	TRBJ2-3	TGCAGCGTTGTGGCGCAGGCGATGGCAGATACGCAGTATTTT	CSVVAQAMADTQYF
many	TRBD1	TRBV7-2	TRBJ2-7	TGTGCCAGCAGCTTATGGGACAGGGGTTACGAGCAGTACTTC	CASSLWDRGYEQYF
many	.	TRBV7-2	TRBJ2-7	TGTGCCAGCATTTCGAACGGGGGGCCCTACGAGCAGTACTTC	CASISNGGPYEQYF
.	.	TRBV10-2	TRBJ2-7	TGCGCCAGCAGTGAGACTAGGGTCTCCTACGAGCAGTACTTC	CASSETRVSYEQYF
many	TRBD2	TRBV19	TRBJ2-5	TGTGCCAGCACCCCCGGGACTAGCCGGGAGACCCAGTACTTC	CASTPGTSRETQYF
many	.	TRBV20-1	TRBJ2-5	TGCAGTGCCCTGGGACGGGGACAAGAGACCCAGTACTTC	CSALGRGQETQYF
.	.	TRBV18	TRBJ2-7	TGTGCCTGCATCTCAATCTTGGGGCAGGAGCAGTACTTC	CACISILGQEQYF
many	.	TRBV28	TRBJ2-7	TGTGCCAGCAGTTTACGCTACGAGCAGTACTTC	CASSLRYEQYF
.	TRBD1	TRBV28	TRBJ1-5	TGTGCCAGCATTCTCTCCCAGGGGGCGAAGGGCAATCAGCCCCAGCATTTT	CASILSQGAKGNQPQHF
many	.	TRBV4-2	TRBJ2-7	TGTGCCAGCAGCCAAGATGGGGGGAGGGGGACGCCCTACGAGCAGTACTTC	CASSQDGGRGTPYEQYF
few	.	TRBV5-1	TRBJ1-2	TGCGCCAGCGGACGGGGCACTAACTATGGCTACACCTTC	CASGRGTNYGYTF
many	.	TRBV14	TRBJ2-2	TGTGCCAGCAGCCAAGACAGCGGTGCCACCGGGGAGCTGTTTTTT	CASSQDSGATGELFF
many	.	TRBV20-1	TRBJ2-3	TGCAGTGCTAGAGCGCCGATCGGGGATACGCAGTATTTT	CSARAPIGDTQYF
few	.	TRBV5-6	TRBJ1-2	TGTGCCAGCAGCTGGAAGGATCTCAACTATGGCTACACCTTC	CASSWKDLNYGYTF
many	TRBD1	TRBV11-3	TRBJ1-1	TGTGCCAGCAGCTTGCTGGCTCAGGGGGCCTCTGAAGCTTTCTTT	CASSLLAQGASEAFF
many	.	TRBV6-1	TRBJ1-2	TGTGCCAGCAGTGACCTGACAGAGGCGACTGGCTACACCTTC	CASSDLTEATGYTF
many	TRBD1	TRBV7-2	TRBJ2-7	TGTGCCAGCAGCCAACAGGGGGCAGACTACGAGCAGTACTTC	CASSQQGADYEQYF
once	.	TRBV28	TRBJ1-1	TGTGCCAGTAGTTTCTCGTGGGGGCCGAACACTGAAGCTTTCTTT	CASSFSWGPNTEAFF
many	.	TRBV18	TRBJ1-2	TGTGCCAGCTCACGAGAGGGAAACTATGGCTACACCTTC	CASSREGNYGYTF
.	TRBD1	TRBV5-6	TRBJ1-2	TGTGCCAGCAGCCGACAGGGATCCCCTGGCTACACCTTC	CASSRQGSPGYTF
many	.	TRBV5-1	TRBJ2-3	TGCGCCAGCAGCTTGGAAGGACCCGGGGGCACAGATACGCAGTATTTT	CASSLEGPGGTDTQYF
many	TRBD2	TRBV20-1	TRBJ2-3	TGCAGTGCTATCCCCATCATAGCGGGGGGGCCCATAATCCCAGATACGCAGTATTTT	CSAIPIIAGGPIIPDTQYF
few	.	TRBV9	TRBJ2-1	TGTGCCAGCAGCGTAGAGACAGAGCAGTTCTTC	CASSVETEQFF
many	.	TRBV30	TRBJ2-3	TGTGCCTGGGGACTTTCTAGCACAGATACGCAGTATTTT	CAWGLSSTDTQYF
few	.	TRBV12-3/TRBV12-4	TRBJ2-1	TGTGCCAGCAGTGTAGGGGGGAGGGGGCGATACAATGAGCAGTTCTTC	CASSVGGRGRYNEQFF
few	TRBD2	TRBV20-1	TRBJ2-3	TGCAGTGCCGTTACTAGCGGGGGTCCCCAAGTGCCGCAGTATTTT	CSAVTSGGPQVPQYF
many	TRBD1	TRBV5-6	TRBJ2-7	TGTGCCAGCAGACCTGACAGGGGAGGAGTGCAGTACTTC	CASRPDRGGVQYF
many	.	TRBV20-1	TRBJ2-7	TGCAGTGCTAGGGACTATTTGGACGAGCAGTACTTC	CSARDYLDEQYF
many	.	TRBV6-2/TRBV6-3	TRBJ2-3	TGTGCCAGCAGGGGGGCTAGCACAGATACGCAGTATTTT	CASRGASTDTQYF
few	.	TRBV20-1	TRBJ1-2	TGCAGTGCTCACACGACTAACTATGGCTACACCTTC	CSAHTTNYGYTF
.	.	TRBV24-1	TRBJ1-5	TGTGCCACCAGTAACATAGGTCGAAGCAATCAGCCCCAGCATTTT	CATSNIGRSNQPQHF
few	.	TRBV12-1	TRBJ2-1	TGTGCCAGCAGCTTTAGATTTTCCTACAATGAGCAGTTCTTC	CASSFRFSYNEQFF